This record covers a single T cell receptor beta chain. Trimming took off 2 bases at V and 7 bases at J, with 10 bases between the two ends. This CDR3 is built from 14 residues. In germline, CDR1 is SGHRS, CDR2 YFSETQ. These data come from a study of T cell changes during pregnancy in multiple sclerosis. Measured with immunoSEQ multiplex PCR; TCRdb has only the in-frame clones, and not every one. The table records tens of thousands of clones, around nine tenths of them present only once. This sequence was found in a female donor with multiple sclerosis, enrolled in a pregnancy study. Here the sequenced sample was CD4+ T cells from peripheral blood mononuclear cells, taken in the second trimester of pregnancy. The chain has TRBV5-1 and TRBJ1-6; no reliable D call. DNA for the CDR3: TGCGCCAGCAGCTTAGAACGGCGGAATTCACCCCTCCACTTT. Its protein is CASSLERRNSPLHF.